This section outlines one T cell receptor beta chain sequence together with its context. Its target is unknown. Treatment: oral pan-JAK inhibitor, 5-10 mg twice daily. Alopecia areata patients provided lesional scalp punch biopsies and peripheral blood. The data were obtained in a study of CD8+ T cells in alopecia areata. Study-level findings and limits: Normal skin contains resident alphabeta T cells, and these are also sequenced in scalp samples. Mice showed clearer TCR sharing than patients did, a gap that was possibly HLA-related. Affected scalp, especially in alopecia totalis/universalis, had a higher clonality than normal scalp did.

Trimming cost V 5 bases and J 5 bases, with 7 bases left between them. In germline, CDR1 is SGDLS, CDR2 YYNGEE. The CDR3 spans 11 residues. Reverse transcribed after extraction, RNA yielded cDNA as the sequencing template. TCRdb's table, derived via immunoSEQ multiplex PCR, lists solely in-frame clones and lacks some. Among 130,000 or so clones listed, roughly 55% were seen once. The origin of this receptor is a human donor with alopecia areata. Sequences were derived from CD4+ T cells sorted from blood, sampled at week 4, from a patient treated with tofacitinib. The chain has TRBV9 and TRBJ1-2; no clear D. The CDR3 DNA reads TGTGCCAGCAGTACTCAGTATGGCTACACCTTC. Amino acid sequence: CASSTQYGYTF.